This T cell receptor (beta chain) was sequenced during a study of blood T cells in healthy people across ages. PCR was performed a second time for roughly 7 to 12 cycles using a sample-barcoded 5' primer and a J-beta primer mix. MiXCR, run by TCRdb on the 5' RACE reads, gives a single entry per CDR3 protein. The repertoire has 750,000 to 1,000,000 distinct CDR3 sequences, almost 30% of them found once; the top ten carry roughly a tenth. With 5 bases clipped from V and 4 bases from J, the junction kept 6 bases outside the gene matches. The CDR3 has 15 amino acids. This clonotype has more than one count but fewer than ten. A further study also used this sample, focusing on T cells of mothers and their children. That investigation notes: Sequencing got over 9.5 million TCR beta CDR3 reads from each mother and some 3 million from each child.

V and J are TRBV12-3 or TRBV12-4 and TRBJ2-7; 12 bases map to TRBD1. The clonotype was recovered from a middle-aged woman in good health. The sample was blood. CDR3 in amino acids: CASSLQGQGAYEQYF. CDR3 in DNA: TGTGCCAGCAGTCTCCAGGGACAGGGGGCTTACGAGCAGTACTTC.